This T cell receptor (beta chain) was obtained from a study of response to subunit inactivated influenza vaccine. Comment on this clonotype: Its specificity is not known.

V lost 2 bases to trimming and J lost 3 bases; unmatched junction nucleotides: 4. The CDR3 has 13 amino acids. Germline V CDR1 and CDR2: DFQATT, SNEGSKA (reference sequence). Overall study results and limits: Authors suggested each seasonal influenza vaccination recruits few new T cells.

TCRdb reprocessed the RT-PCR reads with MiXCR, giving one entry per CDR3 protein. The sample yields approximately 500,000 distinct CDR3 sequences, approximately 14% seen once. The sequence was obtained from a man aged 50 to 60 who received an inactivated influenza vaccine. The gene calls are TRBV20-1 and TRBJ2-7; 7 positions agree with TRBD2. The sequencing used PBMCs from blood, collected about 12 days after vaccination. The CDR3 spells CSARPSGLYEQYF. In DNA, the CDR3 is TGCAGTGCTAGACCTAGCGGCCTCTACGAGCAGTACTTC.